Sequencing of this T cell receptor beta chain was carried out in a study of OX40 agonist ivuxolimab in advanced cancers. Study in general: All patients had ivuxolimab intravenously every 2 weeks at 0.01 to 10 mg/kg. Overall study findings and caveats: There were, on average, more expanded clones in CD8+ T cells than in CD4+.

Using immunoSEQ multiplex PCR, the repertoire was profiled, and TCRdb retains in-frame clones only, with some absent. The sample lists tens of thousands of clones, around 94% seen once, with less than 20% in the top ten. Enrollment shut out patients with autoimmune disease history or systemic immunosuppression. V lost 4 bases and J 4 bases, leaving 10 bases between the germline ends. Per the germline V gene, CDR1 is MNHNY and CDR2 is SVGAGI (reference sequence). The CDR3 totals 13 residues. On this clone: The target antigen is unknown.

The chain employs TRBV6-6 and TRBJ1-2, with D hard to call. The input for sequencing was CD4+ or CD8+ T cells sorted from blood, taken in a trial of the OX40 agonist ivuxolimab. The receptor was isolated from an adult with an advanced solid tumor such as melanoma, head and neck, liver or kidney cancer. In DNA form, the CDR3 reads TGTGCCAGCAGTTCAGTTACCCCCTATGGCTACACCTTC. Its protein product is CASSSVTPYGYTF.